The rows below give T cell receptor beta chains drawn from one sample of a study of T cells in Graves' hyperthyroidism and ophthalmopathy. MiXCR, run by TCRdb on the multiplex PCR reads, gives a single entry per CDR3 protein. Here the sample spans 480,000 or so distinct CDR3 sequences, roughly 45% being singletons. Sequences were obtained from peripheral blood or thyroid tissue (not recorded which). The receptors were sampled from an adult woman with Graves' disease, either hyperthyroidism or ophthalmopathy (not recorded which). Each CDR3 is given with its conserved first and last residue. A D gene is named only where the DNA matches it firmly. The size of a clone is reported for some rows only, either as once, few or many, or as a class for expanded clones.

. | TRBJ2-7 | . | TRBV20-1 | CSARGTSSYEQYF | TGCAGTGCTAGGGGGACAAGCTCCTACGAGCAGTACTTC
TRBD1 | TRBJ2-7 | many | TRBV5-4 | CASSTGQGFYEQYF | TGTGCCAGCAGCACGGGACAGGGGTTTTACGAGCAGTACTTC
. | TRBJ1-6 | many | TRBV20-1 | CSASVDSYNSPLHF | TGCAGTGCTAGTGTGGATTCCTATAATTCACCCCTCCACTTT
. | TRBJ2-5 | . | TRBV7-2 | CASSFAQQETRYF | TGCGCCAGCAGCTTTGCTCAGCAAGAGACCCGGTACTTC
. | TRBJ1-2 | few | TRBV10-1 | CASSENRESGYTF | TGCGCCAGCAGTGAGAACAGGGAATCTGGCTACACCTTC
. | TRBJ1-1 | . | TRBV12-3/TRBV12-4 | CASSPRLVLNTEAFF | TGTGCCAGCAGCCCGAGATTGGTTTTGAACACTGAAGCTTTCTTT
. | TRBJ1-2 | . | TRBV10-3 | CAISLGDLANYGYTF | TGTGCCATCAGCTTGGGGGATCTGGCTAACTATGGCTACACCTTC
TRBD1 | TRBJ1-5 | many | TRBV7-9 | CASSEGTANQPQHF | TGTGCCAGCAGCGAGGGGACAGCTAATCAGCCCCAGCATTTT
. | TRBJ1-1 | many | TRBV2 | CASRLNRNTEAFF | TGTGCCAGCAGACTAAATAGAAACACTGAAGCTTTCTTT
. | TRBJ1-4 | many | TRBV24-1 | CATSDTGSGEKLFF | TGTGCCACCAGTGATACGGGATCTGGCGAAAAACTGTTTTTT
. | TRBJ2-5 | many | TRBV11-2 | CASRTGQSQETQYF | TGTGCCAGCAGAACTGGGCAGAGCCAAGAGACCCAGTACTTC
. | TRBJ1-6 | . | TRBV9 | CASSVAGGISPLHF | TGTGCCAGCAGCGTCGCCGGGGGGATTTCACCCCTCCACTTT
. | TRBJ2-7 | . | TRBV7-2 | CASSLVGGRNYEQYF | TGTGCCAGCAGCTTAGTAGGTGGCAGGAACTACGAGCAGTACTTC
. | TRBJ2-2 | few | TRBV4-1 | CASSQAPTSRIVTGELFF | TGCGCCAGCAGCCAAGCACCCACTAGCCGGATCGTAACCGGGGAGCTGTTTTTT
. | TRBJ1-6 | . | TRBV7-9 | CASSFGGRSPLHF | TGTGCCAGCAGCTTTGGGGGTCGGTCACCCCTCCACTTT
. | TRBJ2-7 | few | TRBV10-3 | CAISGSSYEQYF | TGTGCCATCAGCGGGTCCTCCTACGAGCAGTACTTC
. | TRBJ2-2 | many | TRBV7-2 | CASSYRRTGELFF | TGTGCCAGCAGCTACCGGAGGACCGGGGAGCTGTTTTTT
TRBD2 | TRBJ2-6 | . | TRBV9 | CASSSGGGANVLTF | TGTGCCAGCAGCTCGGGGGGAGGCGCCAACGTCCTGACTTTC
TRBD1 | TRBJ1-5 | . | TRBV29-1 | CSVSGGTVNQPQHF | TGCAGCGTGAGTGGCGGGACAGTCAATCAGCCCCAGCATTTT
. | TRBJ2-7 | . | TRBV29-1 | CSVGDLLGHEQYF | TGCAGCGTCGGGGACCTCCTAGGCCACGAGCAGTACTTC
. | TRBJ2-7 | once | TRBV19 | CASGLFPLQYF | TGTGCCAGTGGACTCTTTCCCCTTCAGTACTTC
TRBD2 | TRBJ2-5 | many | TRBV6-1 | CASRLTSAQETQYF | TGTGCCAGCAGGTTGACTAGCGCCCAAGAGACCCAGTACTTC
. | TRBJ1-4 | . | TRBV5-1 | CASSLAWGTNEKLFF | TGCGCCAGCAGCTTGGCGTGGGGGACTAATGAAAAACTGTTTTTT
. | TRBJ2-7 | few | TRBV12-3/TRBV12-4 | CASRGAGTPYEQYF | TGTGCCAGCAGGGGGGCAGGGACTCCATACGAGCAGTACTTC
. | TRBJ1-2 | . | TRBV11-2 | CASSPLQRTMVYTF | TGTGCCAGCAGCCCCTTACAGCGAACTATGGTGTACACCTTC
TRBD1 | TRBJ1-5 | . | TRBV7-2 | CASSLGTGKNQPQHF | TGTGCCAGCAGCTTAGGGACAGGAAAGAATCAGCCCCAGCATTTT
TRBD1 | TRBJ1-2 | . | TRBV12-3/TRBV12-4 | CASSPPGQAGGYTF | TGTGCCAGCAGCCCCCCGGGACAGGCGGGAGGCTACACCTTC
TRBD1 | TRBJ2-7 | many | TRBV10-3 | CAITPGRQGLREQYF | TGTGCCATCACCCCTGGGAGACAGGGGCTGCGCGAGCAGTACTTC
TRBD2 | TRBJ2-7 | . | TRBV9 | CASSVLAGIYEQYF | TGTGCCAGCAGCGTCTTAGCGGGGATCTACGAGCAGTACTTC
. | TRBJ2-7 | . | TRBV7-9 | CASSHITYEQYF | TGTGCCAGCAGCCATATCACCTACGAGCAGTACTTC
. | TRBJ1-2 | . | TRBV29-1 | CSAPGEDYGYTF | TGCAGCGCACCAGGGGAGGACTATGGCTACACCTTC
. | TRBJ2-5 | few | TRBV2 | CASSEGLETQYF | TGTGCCAGCAGTGAAGGGCTGGAGACCCAGTACTTC
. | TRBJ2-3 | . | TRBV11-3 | CASSLVRRSTDTQYF | TGTGCCAGCAGCTTAGTCAGGCGAAGCACAGATACGCAGTATTTT
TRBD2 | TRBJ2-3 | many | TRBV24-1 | CATSDQGSGSPDTQYF | TGTGCCACCAGTGACCAAGGTAGCGGGAGCCCAGATACGCAGTATTTT
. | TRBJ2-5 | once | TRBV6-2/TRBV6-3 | CASSSSRDMHPETQYF | TGTGCCAGCAGTTCCTCCCGGGACATGCACCCCGAGACCCAGTACTTC
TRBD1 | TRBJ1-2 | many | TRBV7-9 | CASSPGGSGYGYTF | TGTGCCAGCAGCCCAGGGGGTTCGGGATATGGCTACACCTTC
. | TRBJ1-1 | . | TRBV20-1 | CSATEGNTEAFF | TGCAGTGCCACCGAGGGGAACACTGAAGCTTTCTTT
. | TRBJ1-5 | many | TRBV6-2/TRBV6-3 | CASSWTDQPQHF | TGTGCCAGCAGTTGGACTGACCAGCCCCAGCATTTT
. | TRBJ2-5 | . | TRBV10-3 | CASSPIRDRVRETQYF | TGTGCCAGCTCACCGATCCGGGACCGGGTCCGAGAGACCCAGTACTTC
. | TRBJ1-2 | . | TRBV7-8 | CASSPPSGGVGYTF | TGTGCCAGCAGCCCCCCTTCGGGTGGAGTTGGCTACACCTTC
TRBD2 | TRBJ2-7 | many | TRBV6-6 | CASKAGGEYEQYF | TGTGCCAGTAAAGCGGGAGGAGAGTACGAGCAGTACTTC
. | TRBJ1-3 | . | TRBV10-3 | CAIKNSQGPTSGNTIYF | TGTGCCATCAAAAATTCTCAGGGCCCCACCTCTGGAAACACCATATATTTT
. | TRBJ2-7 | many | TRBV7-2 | CASSPRGGDEQYF | TGTGCCAGCAGCCCCAGGGGGGGTGACGAGCAGTACTTC
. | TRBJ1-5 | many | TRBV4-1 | CASSQAHGVDGPQHF | TGCGCCAGCAGCCAAGCACACGGGGTTGACGGGCCCCAGCATTTT
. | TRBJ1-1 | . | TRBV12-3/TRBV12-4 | CASSLGIGTEAFF | TGTGCCAGCAGTTTAGGGATCGGCACTGAAGCTTTCTTT
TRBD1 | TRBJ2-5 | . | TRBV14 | CASSQMDRGQETQYF | TGTGCCAGCAGCCAGATGGACAGGGGGCAAGAGACCCAGTACTTC
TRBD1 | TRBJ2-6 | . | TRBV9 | CASSTSSGDRVTGANVLTF | TGTGCCAGCAGCACAAGCTCAGGGGACAGGGTGACTGGGGCCAACGTCCTGACTTTC
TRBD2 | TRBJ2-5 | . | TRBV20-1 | CSASPSGQLQETQYF | TGCAGTGCTAGCCCTAGCGGACAACTTCAAGAGACCCAGTACTTC
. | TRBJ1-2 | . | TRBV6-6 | CASSSSGGYYGYTF | TGTGCCAGCTCGTCCTCCGGCGGATACTATGGCTACACCTTC
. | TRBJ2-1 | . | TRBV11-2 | CASSSRGGNEQFF | TGTGCCAGCAGCTCCAGAGGGGGGAATGAGCAGTTCTTC
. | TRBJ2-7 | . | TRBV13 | CASKITGPLYEQYF | TGTGCCAGCAAGATTACAGGGCCTTTATACGAGCAGTACTTC
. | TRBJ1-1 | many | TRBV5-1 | CASSDQTSDTEAFF | TGCGCCAGCAGCGACCAGACATCGGACACTGAAGCTTTCTTT
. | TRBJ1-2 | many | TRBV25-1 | CASSAAGRYGYTF | TGTGCCAGCAGTGCTGCCGGACGCTATGGCTACACCTTC
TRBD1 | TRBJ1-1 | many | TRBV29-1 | CSADRVDTEAFF | TGCAGCGCTGACAGGGTAGACACTGAAGCTTTCTTT
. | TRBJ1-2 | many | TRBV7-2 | CASSLDRQGYTF | TGTGCCAGCAGCTTAGACCGCCAGGGCTACACCTTC
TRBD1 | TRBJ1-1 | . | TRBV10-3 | CAISESGQGTEAFF | TGTGCCATCAGTGAGTCTGGACAGGGCACTGAAGCTTTCTTT
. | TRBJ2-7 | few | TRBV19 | CASQSGTKTYEQYF | TGTGCCTCGCAATCCGGGACAAAAACCTACGAGCAGTACTTC